This entry is about one T cell receptor beta chain. Its specificity is unknown. This specimen comes from a study of cytomegalovirus exposure and HLA in healthy donors. Study in general: Within an early data release were 65 million to 90 million unique TCRs drawn from HLA-typed donors. Study-wide points: There were a few CMV-associated chains whose specificity for CMV antigens was confirmed in vitro.

In germline, CDR1 is MNHEY, CDR2 SVGAGI. The CDR3 sequence is 15 residues long. V was clipped by 7 bases and J by 0 bases; unmatched bases: 6. The PCR contained 60 Vbeta and 13 Jbeta primers. Clones were read by immunoSEQ multiplex PCR, and TCRdb kept only the in-frame ones, dropping some. The data show about 160,000 clones, with around 84% seen just once and under 6.5% held by the top ten. This receptor was identified in a man aged 45-65 years in good health and CMV-seropositive. The sequenced sample consisted of PBMCs. V and J are TRBV6-5 and TRBJ2-1; 7 nucleotides line up with TRBD2. DNA for the CDR3: TGTGCCAGCACGAAAGCGGGAAGCTCCTACAATGAGCAGTTCTTC. Encoded protein: CASTKAGSSYNEQFF.